This note documents a single TCR beta chain sequence. Cohorts were assigned according to the clinical history that participants reported. The sample is drawn from a study of blood T cell repertoires in COVID-19. Germline CDR1 MGHRA, CDR2 YSYEKL. Unmatched junction bases numbered 1, after V lost 1 base and J lost 2 bases. There are 15 residues in the CDR3. The protocol was immunoSEQ multiplex PCR, while the TCRdb copy is restricted to in-frame clones and leaves out a portion. Of a few hundred thousand clones listed, 90% are singletons. V usage is TRBV4-1 and J usage is TRBJ2-2; the match to TRBD2 covers 7 bases. The TCR comes from a man in his thirties or forties who had been exposed to COVID-19. The specimen sequenced was PBMCs or T cells enriched from blood (not recorded which). CDR3 protein: CASSQGGSNTGELFF. In DNA form, the CDR3 reads TGCGCCAGCAGCCAAGGCGGGAGTAACACCGGGGAGCTGTTTTTT.